The clone carrying this T cell receptor beta chain has ten or more counts. Its antigen is unknown. This sample is drawn from a study of T cells in Graves' hyperthyroidism and ophthalmopathy. From RNA transcripts, TCR beta CDR3 regions were amplified. An initial round of RT-PCR targeting the TCR CDR3 relied on the HTBI primer set. Each CDR3 protein is one row after TCRdb ran MiXCR on the multiplex PCR reads. The sample lists hundreds of thousands of distinct CDR3 sequences; 15% to 19% were seen once. General study points: For ophthalmopathy, model prediction preceded onset by a median roughly 5.9 months. Blood also carried most thyroid clonotypes expanded above 0.001.

This CDR3 has 14 residues. V was pared by 6 bases and J by 7 bases, with 11 bases of the junction left unmatched. Germline V gives CDR1 SQVTM, CDR2 ANQGSEA. This sequence was found in a young woman with Graves' hyperthyroidism that later progressed to Graves' ophthalmopathy. The chain links TRBV29-1 to TRBJ2-1; TRBD2 aligns across 8 bases. Sequencing was done on a sample of blood. The CDR3 DNA follows: TGCAGCGTGGTGGACGGGACTAGACGGAATGAGCAGTTCTTC. This sequence encodes CSVVDGTRRNEQFF.